This entry lists 24 T cell receptor beta chains sequenced from one sample in a study of blood T cell repertoires in COVID-19 (dated by TCRdb to the early 2020s). Library preparation used the immunoSEQ multiplex PCR assay. Entries here come from immuneACCESS through TCRdb and include only in-frame sequences with V and J called. Some clones fail to appear in such tables; in the studies checked, an unresolved V gene covers under half of the shortfall, and the cause of the remainder is unknown. The sample table lists 150,000 to 200,000 clones, 76% of them with a count of one. Together, the top ten hold about 17% of the sample. The sequenced sample was PBMCs or T cells enriched from blood (not recorded which). These receptors were taken from a woman aged 50 to 60 with acute COVID-19.

The rearrangement links TRBV18 to TRBJ2-3; 10 nucleotides match TRBD1. Germline values: CDR1 KGHSH, CDR2 LQKENI. J gave up 6 bases and V 3 bases, and 9 bases lay outside the gene matches. The CDR3 sequence is 16 residues long. The chain's CDR3 is CASSPRRDRGSDTQYF. The CDR3, as DNA: TGTGCCAGCTCACCCCGCCGGGACAGGGGTTCTGATACGCAGTATTTT.

This clone has only a few counts. The rearrangement uses TRBV2 and TRBJ1-5; D unresolved. The CDR3 length is 13 residues. Per germline, CDR1 SNHLY and CDR2 FYNNEI. Trimming removed 4 bases at V and 7 bases at J, with 11 bases between. CDR3 sequence reads: CASSVEVYQPQHF. CDR3 coding DNA: TGTGCCAGCAGTGTGGAGGTCTACCAGCCCCAGCATTTT.

The chain combines TRBV24-1 with TRBJ2-2; no firm D call. V lost 4 bases and J 3 bases, leaving 17 bases between the germline ends. Germline lookup yields CDR1 KGHDR and CDR2 SFDVKD. The CDR3 sequence is 17 residues long. Here the CDR3 reads CATSEIKRDGYTGELFF. CDR3 bases: TGTGCCACCAGTGAGATAAAGCGCGACGGATACACCGGGGAGCTGTTTTTT.

The chain links TRBV19 to TRBJ2-7; TRBD1 aligns across 10 bases. CDR1 LNHDA and CDR2 SQIVND come from the germline V gene (reference sequence). The CDR3 runs to 17 residues. The ends lost 3 bases at V and 3 bases at J; junction bases unmatched: 11. CDR3 sequence: CASSIERGQGHLYEQYV. The DNA of the CDR3 is TGTGCCAGTAGTATTGAGAGGGGACAGGGGCACCTCTACGAGCAGTACGTC.

This rearrangement joins TRBV4-2 to TRBJ2-3, with 8 bases fitting TRBD2. After removal of 5 bases from V and 6 bases from J, the junction contained 13 bases not matched to a gene. The CDR3 is 16 amino acids. Germline lookup yields CDR1 LGHNA and CDR2 YNFKEQ. Here the CDR3 DNA reads TGTGCCAGCAGCTCTACCACGGGGGGGGCCGGGGATACGCAGTATTTT. Its translation is CASSSTTGGAGDTQYF.

V and J are TRBV28 and TRBJ1-2; D may be TRBD1 (5 bases). The V gene lost 6 bases and the J gene lost 5 bases, with 16 bases spanning the gap. The V gene's germline CDR1 is MDHEN and CDR2 SYDVKM. This CDR3 has 14 amino acids. CDR3 sequence: CASSSHAQGYGYTF. The CDR3 DNA is TGTGCCAGCAGCTCGCATGCGCAGGGATATGGCTACACCTTC.

V is TRBV16 and J is TRBJ2-3, with a tentative D call TRBD2 (6 bases). The CDR3 extends over 16 amino acids. Trimming pared 0 bases from V and 4 bases from J, leaving 14 bases between. Per germline, CDR1 KGHSY and CDR2 FQNENV. The CDR3 here is CASSQSGGVEADTQYF. The CDR3 region has the DNA TGTGCCAGCAGCCAATCAGGAGGGGTCGAGGCAGATACGCAGTATTTT.

The rearrangement links TRBV11-3 to TRBJ2-1; 7 positions agree with TRBD2. Germline V gene data show CDR1 as SGHNT and CDR2 as YENEEA. The trim removed 5 bases at V and 8 bases at J, leaving 12 bases unmatched. The CDR3 runs to 15 residues. The CDR3 spells CASSPGGKTGDEQFF. In nucleotides, the CDR3 is TGTGCCAGCAGCCCCGGGGGGAAGACGGGGGATGAGCAGTTCTTC. Supplemented by reference TRBV11-3 and TRBJ2-1, the full variable domain reads EAGVVQSPRYKIIEKKQPVAFWCNPISGHNTLYWYLQNLGQGPELLIRYENEEAVDDSQLPKDRFSAERLKGVDSTLKIQPAELGDSAVYLCASSPGGKTGDEQFFGPGTRLTVL.

DNA of the CDR3: TGTGCCAGCAGCTCACCCCTCTCCCAGGAGACCCAGTACTTC. Its translation: CASSSPLSQETQYF. The chain combines TRBV9 with TRBJ2-5, with D hard to call. The CDR3 runs 14 residues. V was clipped by 4 bases and J by 5 bases, with 15 bases between them. The germline CDR1 and CDR2 sequences are SGDLS and YYNGEE.

V usage is TRBV5-1 and J usage is TRBJ2-5, with 12 bases matching TRBD2. With V trimmed by 0 bases and J by 5 bases, 5 bases remained unmatched. Per germline, CDR1 SGHRS and CDR2 YFSETQ. The CDR3 consists of 16 residues. The CDR3 sequence: CASSLGLAGASETQYF. CDR3 sequence (DNA): TGCGCCAGCAGCTTGGGACTAGCGGGGGCTAGCGAGACCCAGTACTTC.

The gene calls are TRBV9 and TRBJ2-1, with TRBD1 matching 8 bases. The CDR3 has 16 amino acids. V was clipped by 0 bases and J by 2 bases; unmatched bases: 4. Looked up from germline, CDR1 is SGDLS and CDR2 is YYNGEE. The CDR3 coding sequence is TGTGCCAGCAGCGTAGAAGACAGGGGCACCTACAATGAGCAGTTCTTC. This sequence encodes CASSVEDRGTYNEQFF. Full variable domain (missing parts from reference TRBV9 and TRBJ2-1): DSGVTQTPKHLITATGQRVTLRCSPRSGDLSVYWYQQSLDQGLQFLIQYYNGEERAKGNILERFSAQQFPDLHSELNLSSLELGDSALYFCASSVEDRGTYNEQFFGPGTRLTVL.

The V call is TRBV28, the J call TRBJ2-4; D might be TRBD2 (5 bases). CDR3 length: 16 amino acids. The V gene's germline CDR1 is MDHEN and CDR2 SYDVKM. The ends were cut back, 10 bases at V and 0 bases at J, with 19 bases in the middle. The CDR3 coding sequence is TGTGCCACCGATACGACTGACTATCTAGCCAAAAACATTCAGTACTTC. It translates to CATDTTDYLAKNIQYF.

The rearrangement links TRBV4-3 to TRBJ1-1, with D hard to call. V lost 0 bases, J lost 4 bases, and 12 bases lay in between. Looked up from germline, CDR1 is LGHNA and CDR2 is YSLEER. The CDR3 consists of 15 residues. The CDR3 loop is CASSQEKSTSTEAFF. The CDR3 region has the DNA TGCGCCAGCAGCCAAGAGAAGTCCACGAGCACTGAAGCTTTCTTT.

The rearrangement joins TRBV28 to TRBJ1-4; D is possibly TRBD1 (6 bases). V lost 4 bases to trimming and J lost 5 bases, with 11 bases between them. The germline V gene encodes CDR1 MDHEN and CDR2 SYDVKM. CDR3 length: 14 residues. CDR3 nucleotide sequence: TGTGCCAGCAGTTCAGGACAGTCAAATGAAAAACTGTTTTTT. Protein sequence: CASSSGQSNEKLFF.

This sequence joins TRBV19 and TRBJ2-2; a weak D match, TRBD1 (5 bases). V was cut by 7 bases and J by 2 bases, with 11 bases left in between. Germline lookup yields CDR1 LNHDA and CDR2 SQIVND (reference sequence). This CDR3 has 14 amino acids. The CDR3 DNA reads TGTGCCAGTAAAGAGACAGAAAACACCGGGGAGCTGTTTTTT. It is translated as CASKETENTGELFF.

This clone was observed a single time. The rearrangement uses TRBV7-9 and TRBJ1-1, with D tentatively TRBD1 (6 bases). CDR3 length: 11 residues. Germline V CDR1 and CDR2: SEHNR, FQNEAQ (reference sequence). The V and J ends lost 5 bases and 11 bases respectively, with 12 bases between them. The CDR3 here is CASSGGAAAFF. CDR3 sequence (DNA): TGTGCCAGCAGCGGGGGGGCTGCGGCTTTCTTT.

The V and J genes are TRBV9 and TRBJ1-2, with 8 bases identical to TRBD1. From germline, CDR1 is SGDLS and CDR2 YYNGEE. V lost 3 bases and J lost 4; bases outside the gene matches: 8. The CDR3 has 15 amino acids. CDR3 protein: CASSAGTGLAYGYTF. CDR3 DNA: TGTGCCAGCAGCGCCGGGACAGGTTTGGCCTATGGCTACACCTTC.

The rearrangement links TRBV6-2 or TRBV6-3 to TRBJ1-2; D gene uncertain. Per germline, CDR1 MNHEY and CDR2 SVGEGT. The CDR3 covers 14 residues. With 6 bases removed from V and 5 bases from J, the gap between germline ends came to 16 bases. The CDR3 loop reads CASSPGGRRYGYTF. CDR3 nucleotides: TGTGCCAGCAGCCCCGGAGGGAGAAGATATGGCTACACCTTC.

The chain carries TRBV30 and TRBJ1-5; D is perhaps TRBD1 (6 bases). CDR1 is GTSNPN and CDR2 is SVGIG in the germline V gene (reference sequence). The CDR3 is 15 residues long. V lost 2 bases and J 2 bases, leaving 13 bases between the germline ends. This CDR3 reads CAWSTGIGGNQPQHF. The CDR3 DNA follows: TGTGCCTGGAGTACAGGGATCGGAGGCAATCAGCCCCAGCATTTT.

The CDR3 bases are TGCGCCAGCAGCTTCAGACCGGGACAGGGAAATGAGCAGTTCTTC. Protein: CASSFRPGQGNEQFF. This chain joins TRBV5-1 and TRBJ2-1; 9 bases are shared with TRBD1. The V gene end was trimmed by 2 bases and the J gene end by 7 bases; junction bases not matched to a gene: 7. Germline lookup yields CDR1 SGHRS and CDR2 YFSETQ. The CDR3 is made up of 15 amino acids.

CDR3 coding DNA: TGTGCCAGCAGTTTCTTATCCAGGGGGAAGAGGTCTGAAGCTTTCTTT. As protein: CASSFLSRGKRSEAFF. The chain recombines TRBV6-5 with TRBJ1-1; the match to TRBD1 covers 7 bases. V gave up 4 bases and J gave up 6 bases; unmatched junction bases: 14. CDR3 length equals 16 residues. The germline V gene encodes CDR1 MNHEY and CDR2 SVGAGI.

This clone was recorded once. This chain joins TRBV4-3 and TRBJ2-1; D is perhaps TRBD2 (6 bases). The CDR3 is made up of 16 amino acids. The germline V gene encodes CDR1 LGHNA and CDR2 YSLEER. Trimming removed 4 bases at V and 2 bases at J, with 15 bases between. The CDR3 DNA sequence: TGCGCCAGCAGCCCCTTTAGCGGAGAGACCTACAATGAGCAGTTCTTC. The encoded protein is CASSPFSGETYNEQFF.

DNA of the CDR3: TGTGCCATCAGTGATCGGCGGACCAGGACAGAACACGATGGCTACACCTTC. Amino acid sequence: CAISDRRTRTEHDGYTF. This chain links TRBV10-3 with TRBJ1-2; D possibly corresponds to TRBD1 (6 bases). Germline values: CDR1 ENHRY, CDR2 SYGVKD. The CDR3 sequence is 17 residues long. V was cut by 3 bases and J by 6 bases, with 23 bases left in between.

This chain links TRBV5-4 with TRBJ2-3; no clear D. The CDR3 consists of 16 residues. CDR1 and CDR2 from the germline V gene are SGHNT and YYREEE (reference sequence). The germline V and J ends were trimmed by 2 bases and 1 base, with 14 bases remaining between them. The CDR3 coding sequence is TGTGCCAGCAGCTTTAATTCCAACCGAGGCACAGATACGCAGTATTTT. Translation gives CASSFNSNRGTDTQYF.